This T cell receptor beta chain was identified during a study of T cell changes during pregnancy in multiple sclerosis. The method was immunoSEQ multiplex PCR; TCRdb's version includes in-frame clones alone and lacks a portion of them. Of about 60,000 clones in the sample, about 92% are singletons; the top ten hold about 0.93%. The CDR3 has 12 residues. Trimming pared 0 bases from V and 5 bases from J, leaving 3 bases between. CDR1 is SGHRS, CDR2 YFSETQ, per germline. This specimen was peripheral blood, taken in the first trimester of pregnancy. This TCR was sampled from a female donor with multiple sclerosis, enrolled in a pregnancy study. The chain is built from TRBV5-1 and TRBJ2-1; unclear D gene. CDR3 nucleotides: TGCGCCAGCAGCTTGGTCGACAATGAGCAGTTCTTC. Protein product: CASSLVDNEQFF.